This TCR beta chain was profiled in a study of shared clonotypes between healthy human individuals. Study-level points and caveats: Investigators collected only blood, and repertoires in tissues likely differ. The study generally estimated greater richness for naive than memory subsets.

This CDR3 contains 13 residues. Between the trimmed V and J ends, which lost 0 bases and 7 bases, there was a span of 7 bases. The germline V gene has CDR1 MNHEY and CDR2 SVGAGI. A CD45RA+ naive subset and a CD45RA-negative memory subset were split from CD4+ cells. The sample holds one count of this clone. Its antigen is unidentified. The same CDR3 also results from other DNA sequences found in this sample. TCRdb's copy holds only in-frame clones and misses some; the assay was immunoSEQ multiplex PCR. The profile covers about 2.4 million clones, with 80% to 95% appearing a single time and approximately 0.35% taken by the ten largest.

This sequence originates from a man between 18 and 35 years old in good health. Some clones in this sample may be carry-over from other donors' samples. The chain combines TRBV6-5 with TRBJ1-5; D is undetermined. Sequenced material: naive CD4+ T cells from PBMCs. Subset denoted: CD45RA+ positively selected. The chain's CDR3 is CASSYSRGQPQHF. DNA for the CDR3: TGTGCCAGCAGTTACTCGAGAGGGCAGCCCCAGCATTTT.